One and the same sample provided the 22 T cell receptor beta chains below, sequenced in a study of control samples from healthy donors and cancer patients. The method was immunoSEQ multiplex PCR; TCRdb's version includes in-frame clones alone and lacks a portion of them. The repertoire holds 100,000 to 150,000 clones, with about nine tenths as singletons. Sequenced material: blood. These receptors were taken from a man aged 18-30 years in good health.

This chain connects TRBV5-1 to TRBJ1-1; tentatively, D is TRBD1 (5 bases). Trimming took off 2 bases at V and 2 bases at J, with 7 bases between the two ends. CDR3 size: 13 residues. Germline CDR1 reads SGHRS; CDR2 reads YFSETQ. DNA of the CDR3: TGCGCCAGCAGCTTCGGGGGTAACACTGAAGCTTTCTTT. This gives the protein CASSFGGNTEAFF. The variable domain in full, with the rest retrieved from reference TRBV5-1 and TRBJ1-1, is KAGVTQTPRYLIKTRGQQVTLSCSPISGHRSVSWYQQTPGQGLQFLFEYFSETQRNKGNFPGRFSGRQFSNSRSEMNVSTLELGDSALYLCASSFGGNTEAFFGQGTRLTVV.

This clone appeared a few times. The V and J genes are TRBV7-7 and TRBJ2-5; a weak D match, TRBD1 (5 bases). The germline gives CDR1 SSHAT, CDR2 FNYEAQ (reference sequence). CDR3 length equals 14 residues. The V end was cut by 2 bases, the J end by 4 bases, with 11 bases between. In nucleotides, the CDR3 is TGTGCCAGCAGCTTATCACAGGTTGGAGAGACCCAGTACTTC. Translation: CASSLSQVGETQYF.

On this clone itself: Other DNA sequences in the same sample also yield this CDR3. The J gene is TRBJ1-5, the V gene TRBV9, with TRBD1 as a possible D gene (6 bases). Trimming stripped 0 bases from V and 2 bases from J, with 9 bases between. Germline V gene lookup returns CDR1 SGDLS and CDR2 YYNGEE. This CDR3 contains 15 residues. DNA of the CDR3: TGTGCCAGCAGCGTAGGGGGGGGCGGCAATCAGCCCCAGCATTTT. The encoded protein is CASSVGGGGNQPQHF.

The chain is built from TRBV2 and TRBJ1-1; D is undetermined. Trimming took off 7 bases at V and 1 base at J, with 16 bases between the two ends. The CDR3 covers 15 residues. CDR1 is SNHLY, CDR2 FYNNEI, per germline. In DNA, the CDR3 is TGTGCCAGCAAGCCGTTCAGCGGAGAGAACACTGAAGCTTTCTTT. Translation gives CASKPFSGENTEAFF.

This clone was recorded once. The chain employs TRBV7-6 and TRBJ2-1, with a weak D call TRBD1 (6 bases). The CDR3 length is 16 residues. CDR1 and CDR2 (germline): SGHVS, FNYEAQ. With 1 base removed from V and 3 bases from J, the gap between germline ends came to 13 bases. The CDR3 loop is CASSLGAGEGYNEQFF. The CDR3 DNA reads TGTGCCAGCAGCTTAGGGGCAGGGGAAGGCTACAATGAGCAGTTCTTC.

The chain joins TRBV27 to TRBJ2-5; 7 nucleotides agree with TRBD1. V shed 4 bases, J shed 4 bases, and the junction held 9 bases outside the gene matches. CDR1 and CDR2 (germline): MNHEY, SMNVEV (reference sequence). The CDR3 length is 15 residues. The CDR3 here is CASSSLDRVAETQYF. In DNA form, the CDR3 reads TGTGCCAGCAGTTCCTTAGACAGGGTAGCAGAGACCCAGTACTTC.

The rearrangement uses TRBV7-9 and TRBJ1-2; D not certain. V was cut by 3 bases and J by 3 bases, with 8 bases left in between. This CDR3 has 13 residues. The germline gives CDR1 SEHNR, CDR2 FQNEAQ (reference sequence). The CDR3 loop is CASSLLEDYGYTF. The CDR3 nucleotides are TGTGCCAGCAGCTTGCTGGAGGACTATGGCTACACCTTC.

This clone was counted a few times. The rearrangement joins TRBV3-1 (or the pseudogene TRBV3-2) to TRBJ2-7, with a tentative D call TRBD2 (5 bases). The germline CDR1 and CDR2 sequences are LGHDT and YNNKEL (reference sequence). This CDR3 spans 15 amino acids. Trimming took off 1 base at V and 7 bases at J, with 17 bases between the two ends. The CDR3 spells CASSQAGGPRREQYF. CDR3 nucleotide sequence: TGTGCCAGCAGCCAAGCAGGAGGCCCTCGTCGTGAGCAGTACTTC.

The gene calls are TRBV27 and TRBJ2-1; D not resolved. V lost 3 bases, J lost 3 bases, and 18 bases lay in between. This CDR3 has 17 residues. In germline, CDR1 is MNHEY, CDR2 SMNVEV (reference sequence). The CDR3 DNA reads as TGTGCCAGCAGTTTTTCCGTTAGGATGTCTAGCTACAATGAGCAGTTCTTC. As protein: CASSFSVRMSSYNEQFF.

This chain uses TRBV2 with TRBJ2-3; possible D gene TRBD1, 5 bases. The V end was cut by 3 bases, the J end by 3 bases, with 13 bases between. Germline CDR1 and CDR2: SNHLY and FYNNEI. This CDR3 spans 15 amino acids. CDR3 sequence reads: CASSEVGQGTDTQYF. The CDR3 DNA follows: TGTGCCAGCAGTGAGGTGGGGCAGGGAACAGATACGCAGTATTTT.

The chain uses TRBV5-1 and TRBJ2-4; D gene uncertain. Deletions cut 0 bases from V and 8 bases from J, with 12 bases between. Germline V gene sequence: CDR1 SGHRS, CDR2 YFSETQ. This CDR3 region has 14 residues. CDR3 residues: CASSLEFSEDIQYF. CDR3 coding DNA: TGCGCCAGCAGCTTGGAGTTTTCAGAGGACATTCAGTACTTC.

The J gene is TRBJ2-3, the V gene TRBV12-5; 8 bases are shared with TRBD2. The CDR3 spans 14 residues. The J segment lost 4 bases and the V segment lost 1 base, leaving 1 base of the junction unmatched. CDR1 and CDR2 (germline): LGHNT, FRNRAP. The CDR3 loop reads CASGLGTSSDTQYF. The DNA of the CDR3 is TGTGCTAGTGGTTTGGGGACTAGCTCAGATACGCAGTATTTT.

This clone showed up just once. The chain combines TRBV19 with TRBJ1-1; perhaps TRBD1 as D (6 bases). The CDR3 contains 14 residues. V lost 3 bases and J lost 8, with 16 bases in between. Germline assignment: CDR1 LNHDA and CDR2 SQIVND (reference sequence). The CDR3 DNA is TGTGCCAGTAGTATTCGTTCGGGGGGCGGGGAAGCTTTCTTT. It yields the protein CASSIRSGGGEAFF.

This chain links TRBV5-4 with TRBJ2-1; tentatively, D is TRBD1 or TRBD2 (5 bases each). The CDR3 loop spans 13 amino acids. Germline loops: CDR1 SGHNT, CDR2 YYREEE (reference sequence). V shed 2 bases and J shed 8 bases, with 11 bases lying between them. The CDR3: CASSFTGPDEQFF. Here the CDR3 DNA reads TGTGCCAGCAGCTTCACGGGACCCGATGAGCAGTTCTTC.

CDR3 sequence (DNA): TGCAGCGTTTTCCCCGGGACAGGACCCTACGAGCAGTACTTC. It yields the protein CSVFPGTGPYEQYF. This chain uses TRBV29-1 with TRBJ2-7; 8 bases line up with TRBD1. CDR3 size: 14 residues. The germline gives CDR1 SQVTM, CDR2 ANQGSEA. The V gene end was trimmed by 5 bases and the J gene end by 2 bases; junction bases not matched to a gene: 8.

This clone has only one observation. This sequence joins TRBV19 and TRBJ2-6, with D hard to call. CDR1 is LNHDA, CDR2 SQIVND, per germline (reference sequence). This CDR3 has 15 residues. With 3 bases removed from V and 0 bases from J, the gap between germline ends came to 6 bases. CDR3 nucleotide sequence: TGTGCCAGTAGTATTGATTACTCTGGGGCCAACGTCCTGACTTTC. Its protein product is CASSIDYSGANVLTF. Variable domain in full (rest from reference TRBV19 and TRBJ2-6): DGGITQSPKYLFRKEGQNVTLSCEQNLNHDAMYWYRQDPGQGLRLIYYSQIVNDFQKGDIAEGYSVSREKKESFPLTVTSAQKNPTAFYLCASSIDYSGANVLTFGAGSRLTVL.

Notes on this clone: The same CDR3 arises from other DNA sequences in this sample as well. This chain joins TRBV24-1 and TRBJ2-3; 10 bases are a match to TRBD1. With V trimmed by 4 bases and J by 4 bases, 4 bases remained unmatched. This CDR3 region has 15 residues. Germline V gene data show CDR1 as KGHDR and CDR2 as SFDVKD. The CDR3 here is CATSDPGQGADTQYF. In DNA, the CDR3 is TGTGCCACCAGTGACCCCGGACAGGGGGCAGATACGCAGTATTTT.

J is TRBJ2-1 and V is TRBV29-1; D call uncertain. Germline loops: CDR1 SQVTM, CDR2 ANQGSEA. The CDR3 runs 12 residues. V shed 0 bases and J shed 15 bases, with 15 bases lying between them. The CDR3 bases are TGCAGCGTTGAAGATGGGTCGGGTTCGCTGTTCTTC. As protein: CSVEDGSGSLFF.

The chain recombines TRBV2 with TRBJ1-1, with D uncertain. Germline V gives CDR1 SNHLY, CDR2 FYNNEI. This CDR3 has 14 residues. The V end was cut by 5 bases, the J end by 0 bases, with 10 bases between. The CDR3 region is CASSFSDLNTEAFF. The CDR3 DNA follows: TGTGCCAGCAGTTTCTCTGACTTGAACACTGAAGCTTTCTTT.

The chain joins TRBV18 to TRBJ1-5, with TRBD1 matching 8 bases. From germline, CDR1 is KGHSH and CDR2 LQKENI. The CDR3 totals 14 residues. V shed 6 bases and J 9 bases; nucleotides not matched to a gene: 10. The CDR3 region is CASSPDRALGPQHF. In DNA, the CDR3 is TGTGCCAGCTCCCCGGACAGGGCCTTAGGGCCCCAGCATTTT.

The chain uses TRBV6-6 and TRBJ1-5; D unresolved. Germline lookup yields CDR1 MNHNY and CDR2 SVGAGI (reference sequence). V gave up 2 bases and J gave up 3 bases, with 8 bases separating them. This CDR3 has 14 residues. The CDR3: CASSYKLVNQPQHF. CDR3 sequence (DNA): TGTGCCAGCAGTTACAAGTTGGTCAATCAGCCCCAGCATTTT.

V is TRBV10-3 and J is TRBJ1-2; 9 bases align to TRBD1. This CDR3 is built from 13 residues. Per germline, CDR1 ENHRY and CDR2 SYGVKD. J lost 4 bases, V lost 4 bases, and 1 base had no gene match. The CDR3 here is CAISGQGGYGYTF. DNA for the CDR3: TGTGCCATCAGTGGACAGGGGGGCTATGGCTACACCTTC.